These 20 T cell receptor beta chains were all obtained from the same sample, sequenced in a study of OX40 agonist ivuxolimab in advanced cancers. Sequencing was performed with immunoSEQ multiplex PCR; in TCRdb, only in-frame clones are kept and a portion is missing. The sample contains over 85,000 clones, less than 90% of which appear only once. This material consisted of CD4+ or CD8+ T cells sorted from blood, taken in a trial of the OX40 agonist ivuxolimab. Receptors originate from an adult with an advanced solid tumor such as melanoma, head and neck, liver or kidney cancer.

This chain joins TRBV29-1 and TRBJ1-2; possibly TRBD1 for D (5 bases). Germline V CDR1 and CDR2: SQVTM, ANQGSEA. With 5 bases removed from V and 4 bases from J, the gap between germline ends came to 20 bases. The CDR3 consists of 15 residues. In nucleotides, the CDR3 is TGCAGCGTTCCCCGGGGGGTGAGGGGATCCTATGGCTACACCTTC. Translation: CSVPRGVRGSYGYTF.

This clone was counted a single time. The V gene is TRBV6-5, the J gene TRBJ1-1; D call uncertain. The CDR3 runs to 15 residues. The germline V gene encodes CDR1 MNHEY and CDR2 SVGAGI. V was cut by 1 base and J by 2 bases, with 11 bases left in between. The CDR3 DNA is TGTGCCAGCAGTTACTGGGGTCCCGAAAACACTGAAGCTTTCTTT. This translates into CASSYWGPENTEAFF.

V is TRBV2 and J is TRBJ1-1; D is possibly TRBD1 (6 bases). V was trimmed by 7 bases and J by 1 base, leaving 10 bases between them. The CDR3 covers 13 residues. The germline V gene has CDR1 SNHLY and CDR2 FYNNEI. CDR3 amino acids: CASIWGPNTEAFF. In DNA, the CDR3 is TGTGCCAGCATATGGGGGCCGAACACTGAAGCTTTCTTT.

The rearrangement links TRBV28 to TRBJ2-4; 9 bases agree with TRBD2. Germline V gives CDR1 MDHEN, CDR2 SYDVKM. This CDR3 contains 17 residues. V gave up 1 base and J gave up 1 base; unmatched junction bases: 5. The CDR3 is CASSLSGTSFAKNIQYF. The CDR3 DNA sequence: TGTGCCAGCAGTTTATCCGGGACTAGCTTTGCCAAAAACATTCAGTACTTC.

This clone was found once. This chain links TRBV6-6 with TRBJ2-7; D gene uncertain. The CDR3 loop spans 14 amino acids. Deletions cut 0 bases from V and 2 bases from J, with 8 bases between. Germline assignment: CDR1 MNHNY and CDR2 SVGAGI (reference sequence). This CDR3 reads CASSYSIPAYEQYV. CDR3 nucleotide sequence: TGTGCCAGCAGTTACTCGATACCCGCCTACGAGCAGTACGTC.

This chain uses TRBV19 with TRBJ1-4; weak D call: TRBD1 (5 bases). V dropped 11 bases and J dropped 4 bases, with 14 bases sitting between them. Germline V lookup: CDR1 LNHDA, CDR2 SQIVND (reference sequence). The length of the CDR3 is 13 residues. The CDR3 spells CAVSRVGNEKLFF. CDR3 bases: TGTGCCGTCTCCAGGGTTGGTAATGAAAAACTGTTTTTT. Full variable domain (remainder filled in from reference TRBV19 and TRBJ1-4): DGGITQSPKYLFRKEGQNVTLSCEQNLNHDAMYWYRQDPGQGLRLIYYSQIVNDFQKGDIAEGYSVSREKKESFPLTVTSAQKNPTAFYLCAVSRVGNEKLFFGSGTQLSVL.

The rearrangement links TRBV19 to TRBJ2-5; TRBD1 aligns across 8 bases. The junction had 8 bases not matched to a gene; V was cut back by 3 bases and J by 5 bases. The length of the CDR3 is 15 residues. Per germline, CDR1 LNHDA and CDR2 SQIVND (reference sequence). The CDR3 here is CASSIGQGRDETQYF. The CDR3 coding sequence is TGTGCCAGTAGTATCGGACAGGGACGGGACGAGACCCAGTACTTC.

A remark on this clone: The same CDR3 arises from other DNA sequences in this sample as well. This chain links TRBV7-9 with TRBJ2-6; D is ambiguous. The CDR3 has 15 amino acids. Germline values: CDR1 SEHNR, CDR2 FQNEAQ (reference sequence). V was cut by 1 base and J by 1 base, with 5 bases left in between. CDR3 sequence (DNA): TGTGCCAGCAGCTTAGGGGTATCTGGGGCCAACGTCCTGACTTTC. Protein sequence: CASSLGVSGANVLTF. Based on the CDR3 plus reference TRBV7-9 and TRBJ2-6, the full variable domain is DTGVSQNPRHKITKRGQNVTFRCDPISEHNRLYWYRQTLGQGPEFLTYFQNEAQLEKSRLLSDRFSAERPKGSFSTLEIQRTEQGDSAMYLCASSLGVSGANVLTFGAGSRLTVL.

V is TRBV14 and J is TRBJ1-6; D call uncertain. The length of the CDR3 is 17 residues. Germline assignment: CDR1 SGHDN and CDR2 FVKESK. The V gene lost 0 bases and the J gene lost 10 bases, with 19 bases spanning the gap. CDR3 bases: TGTGCCAGCAGCCAAGATCTTGGTGGTGGAGGGAGATCACCCCTCCACTTT. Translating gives CASSQDLGGGGRSPLHF.

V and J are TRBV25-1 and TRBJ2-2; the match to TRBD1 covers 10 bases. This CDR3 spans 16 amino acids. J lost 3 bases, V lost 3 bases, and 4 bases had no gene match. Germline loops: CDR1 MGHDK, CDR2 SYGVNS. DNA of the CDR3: TGTGCCAGCAGTGACCCCGGGACAGGGGACACCGGGGAGCTGTTTTTT. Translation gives CASSDPGTGDTGELFF.

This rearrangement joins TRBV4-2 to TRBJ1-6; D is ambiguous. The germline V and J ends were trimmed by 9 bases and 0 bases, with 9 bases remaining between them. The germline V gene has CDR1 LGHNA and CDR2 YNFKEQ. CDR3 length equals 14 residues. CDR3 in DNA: TGTGCCAGGTCACAGCGCTCCTATAATTCACCCCTCCACTTT. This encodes CARSQRSYNSPLHF.

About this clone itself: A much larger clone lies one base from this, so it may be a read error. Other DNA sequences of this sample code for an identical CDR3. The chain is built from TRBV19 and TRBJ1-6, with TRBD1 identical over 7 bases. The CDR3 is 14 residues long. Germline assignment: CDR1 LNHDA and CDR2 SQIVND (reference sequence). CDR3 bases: TGTGCCAGTAGTGTCGGACAGGATAATTCACCCCTCCATTTT. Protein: CASSVGQDNSPLHF.

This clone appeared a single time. The CDR3 DNA follows: TGTGCCAGCAGCCCCAAAGGGACTAGCGGGGGGGCGAGGGAGCAGTTCTTC. Residues: CASSPKGTSGGAREQFF. The rearrangement links TRBV11-2 to TRBJ2-1; 16 bases align to TRBD2. With V trimmed by 5 bases and J by 10 bases, 11 bases remained unmatched. The germline CDR1 and CDR2 sequences are SGHAT and FQNNGV. This CDR3 has 17 amino acids.

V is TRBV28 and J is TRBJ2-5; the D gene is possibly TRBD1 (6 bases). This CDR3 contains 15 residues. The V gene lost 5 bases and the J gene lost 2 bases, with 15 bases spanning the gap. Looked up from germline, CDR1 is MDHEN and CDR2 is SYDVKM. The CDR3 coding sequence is TGTGCCAGCAGTCACCTCTCCGGGACACAAGAGACCCAGTACTTC. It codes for CASSHLSGTQETQYF. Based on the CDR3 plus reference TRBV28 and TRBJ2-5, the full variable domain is DVKVTQSSRYLVKRTGEKVFLECVQDMDHENMFWYRQDPGLGLRLIYFSYDVKMKEKGDIPEGYSVSREKKERFSLILESASTNQTSMYLCASSHLSGTQETQYFGPGTRLLVL.

The CDR3 here is CASSQEVTSGYTQYF. CDR3 nucleotides: TGTGCCAGCAGCCAAGAAGTAACTAGCGGGTATACGCAGTATTTT. This rearrangement joins TRBV4-2 to TRBJ2-3; 9 nucleotides match TRBD2. V gave up 0 bases and J gave up 7 bases; unmatched junction bases: 5. The CDR3 is made up of 15 amino acids. CDR1 LGHNA and CDR2 YNFKEQ come from the germline V gene.

Here the CDR3 DNA reads TGTGCCAGCAGTTTATTTTCGGGGACTAACTATGGCTACACCTTC. Its translation: CASSLFSGTNYGYTF. This sequence joins TRBV28 and TRBJ1-2; no definite D call. The V gene lost 1 base and the J gene lost 0 bases, with 9 bases spanning the gap. Germline V CDR1 and CDR2: MDHEN, SYDVKM. The CDR3 spans 15 residues.

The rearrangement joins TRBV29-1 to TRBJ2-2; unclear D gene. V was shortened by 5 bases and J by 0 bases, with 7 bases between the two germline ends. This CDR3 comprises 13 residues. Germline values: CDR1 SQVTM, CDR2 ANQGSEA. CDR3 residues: CSVIPPNTGELFF. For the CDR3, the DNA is TGCAGCGTTATTCCTCCGAACACCGGGGAGCTGTTTTTT.

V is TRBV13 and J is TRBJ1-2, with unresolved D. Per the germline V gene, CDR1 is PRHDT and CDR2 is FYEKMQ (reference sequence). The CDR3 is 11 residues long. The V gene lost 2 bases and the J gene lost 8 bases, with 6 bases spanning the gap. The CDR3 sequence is CASSLWSGYTF. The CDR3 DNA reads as TGTGCCAGCAGCTTATGGTCCGGCTACACCTTC.

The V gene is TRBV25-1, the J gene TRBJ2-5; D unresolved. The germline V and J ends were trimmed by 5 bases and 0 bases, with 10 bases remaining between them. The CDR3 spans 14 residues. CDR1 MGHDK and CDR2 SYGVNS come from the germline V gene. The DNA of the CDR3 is TGTGCCAGCAGTCCGGACGTGGACCAAGAGACCCAGTACTTC. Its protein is CASSPDVDQETQYF.

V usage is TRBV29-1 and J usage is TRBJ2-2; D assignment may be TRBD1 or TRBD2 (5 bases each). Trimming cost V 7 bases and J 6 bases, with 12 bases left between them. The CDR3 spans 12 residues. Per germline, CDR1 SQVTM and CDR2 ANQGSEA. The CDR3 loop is CSAKRGAGELFF. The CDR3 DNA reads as TGCAGCGCCAAGAGGGGTGCCGGGGAGCTGTTTTTT.